The rows below give T cell receptor beta chains drawn from one sample of a study of blood T cell repertoires in COVID-19. The protocol was immunoSEQ multiplex PCR, while the TCRdb copy is restricted to in-frame clones and leaves out a portion. Here the sample spans around 100,000 clones, approximately 79% being singletons. Sequenced: peripheral blood. The origin of the receptors is a man between 65 and 79 years old with COVID-19, enrolled during active disease. CDR3s include the opening cysteine and the closing phenylalanine or tryptophan. Fields, in order: clone size, V gene, J gene, D gene, CDR3 DNA, CDR3 protein. The D gene is left open where the match is weak. Size tells how often a clone was seen (once, few, many) or the class of an expanded clone, and some rows leave it out.

few	TRBV11-2	TRBJ2-2	TRBD1	TGTGCCAGCAGCTTAGCAGGGGGCACCGGGGAGCTGTTTTTT	CASSLAGGTGELFF
.	TRBV15	TRBJ2-5	.	TGTGCCACCAGCACTTCAGGGGTCACAGAGACCCAGTACTTC	CATSTSGVTETQYF
few	TRBV3-1/TRBV3-2	TRBJ1-5	.	TGTGCCAGCAGCCAAGCCCTTTATCAGCCCCAGCATTTT	CASSQALYQPQHF
.	TRBV6-2/TRBV6-3	TRBJ2-5	.	TGTGCCAGCAGTTTCAGAGAGACCCAGTACTTC	CASSFRETQYF
.	TRBV18	TRBJ2-1	.	TGTGCCAGCTCAATCCTGGACAGTTACAATGAGCAGTTCTTC	CASSILDSYNEQFF
few	TRBV6-2/TRBV6-3	TRBJ1-2	.	TGTGCCAGCAGCCCCTTCGGGGGGTCCCTACTCTATGGCTACACCTTC	CASSPFGGSLLYGYTF
.	TRBV7-3	TRBJ1-6	TRBD1	TGTGCCAGCAACTGGGACAGGGGCAATTCACCCCTCCACTTT	CASNWDRGNSPLHF
.	TRBV19	TRBJ2-7	TRBD1	TGTGCCAGTAGTATATCAACAGGGGACCAGTATACCTACGAGCAGTACTTC	CASSISTGDQYTYEQYF
few	TRBV5-6	TRBJ2-3	TRBD2	TGTGCCAGCAGCGGGGGGACTAGCGGGGCAGATACGCAGTATTTT	CASSGGTSGADTQYF
few	TRBV27	TRBJ2-7	TRBD2	TGTGCCAGCACTACCCTTAGCGGGAGATCTTCCTACGAGCAGTACTTC	CASTTLSGRSSYEQYF
few	TRBV10-3	TRBJ1-5	.	TGTGCCATCAGTGAGGTGGGGGCTCGTCAGCCCCAGCATTTT	CAISEVGARQPQHF
.	TRBV27	TRBJ1-2	.	TGTGCCAGCAGTTTCAGGGGCGGCTATGGCTACACCTTC	CASSFRGGYGYTF
.	TRBV27	TRBJ1-5	.	TGTGCCAGCAGGATGAGAGGTCCGCGGGTGAGCAATCAGCCCCAGCATTTT	CASRMRGPRVSNQPQHF
.	TRBV7-3	TRBJ1-1	.	TGTGCCAGCGGAGGAATGAACACTGAAGCTTTCTTT	CASGGMNTEAFF
.	TRBV5-1	TRBJ1-4	.	TGCGCCAGCAGCTTGCAGGGATCCTCTAGTAATGAAAAACTGTTTTTT	CASSLQGSSSNEKLFF
.	TRBV30	TRBJ2-7	.	TGTGCCTGGAGTGTAACTAGGTACGAGCAGTACTTC	CAWSVTRYEQYF
.	TRBV4-2	TRBJ2-7	TRBD2	TGTGCCAGCAGCACTCAAGCGGGAGATTCTTCCGAGCAGTACTTC	CASSTQAGDSSEQYF
.	TRBV5-4	TRBJ2-5	TRBD2	TGTGCCAGCAGCTTGGGAAAATCTAGCGGGAGGAACCAAGAGACCCAGTACTTC	CASSLGKSSGRNQETQYF
.	TRBV6-5	TRBJ2-7	.	TGTGCCAGCAGTTACTCTCTCGTGGGGAGCTCCTACGAGCAGTACTTC	CASSYSLVGSSYEQYF
.	TRBV10-1	TRBJ1-4	TRBD1	TGCGCCAGCAGTCAACCCCTCCTAGGGGGCGGACGAACTAATGAAAAACTGTTTTTT	CASSQPLLGGGRTNEKLFF
.	TRBV4-2	TRBJ2-2	.	TGTGCCAGCAGCGAAGGACAGACAACCGGGGAGCTGTTTTTT	CASSEGQTTGELFF
.	TRBV18	TRBJ2-7	TRBD1	TGTGCCAGCTCACCGGGGACAGGGTCGCCAACCCGCTCCTACGAGCAGTACTTC	CASSPGTGSPTRSYEQYF